This T cell receptor beta chain was recovered during a study of STAT5B mutations in CD4+ large granular lymphocyte leukemia. Study findings and constraints: Compared with healthy controls (2/35), patient top clones favored TRBV06 (8/27). No patients shared main leukemic clonotypes, though about 24% appeared at low frequency elsewhere.

CDR3 length equals 19 residues. The germline V gene has CDR1 LNHDA and CDR2 SQIVND (reference sequence). The V end was cut by 1 base, the J end by 0 bases, with 16 bases between. Notes on this clone: Its specificity is unknown.

Original methodology: The detection floor for productive clonotype frequency was 2.59 x 10-5. Some clones are missing from TCRdb's copy, which holds only in-frame ones; the method was immunoSEQ multiplex PCR. Clone size and V and J calls were adopted from that table, with D and trimming inferred from the DNA. The sample carries fewer than 45,000 clones, more than 60% recorded once. Sequencing input: CD4+ T cells from blood buffy coats. The receptor's source is a human donor in good health. The chain employs TRBV19 and TRBJ2-6, with D possibly TRBD2 on 6 matching bases. CDR3 residues: CASSIVFSGVNSGANVLTF. CDR3 sequence (DNA): TGTGCCAGTAGTATAGTTTTCTCGGGGGTGAACTCTGGGGCCAACGTCCTGACTTTC.